This T cell receptor (beta chain) was captured in a study of metastatic and nonmetastatic thyroid tumors. Background on the study: The comparison covered peripheral blood and tumor or nodule tissue in malignant and benign thyroid patients.

Study-wide results and caveats: According to reports, the diversity of TCR beta was significantly higher in malignant thyroid tumors than in benign nodules, and this held in both blood and tumor samples.

By frequency in the sample, this clone is medium-sized. Antigen: not known. V was pared by 4 bases and J by 7 bases, with 7 bases between. The CDR3 is 11 amino acids. Germline V gene sequence: CDR1 SEHNR, CDR2 FQNEAQ (reference sequence). In the authors' methods: What underpinned the distant-metastasis classifier for papillary thyroid cancer was the set of CDR3 differences across clinicopathological groups. TCRdb re-called the PCR reads through MiXCR. Here the V and J calls rest on TCRdb's processing, not on the authors' analysis. The table shows some 21,000 clones, with approximately 20% occurring only once. Patients underwent thyroid surgery, and none had received any treatment before it.

This sequence joins TRBV7-9 and TRBJ1-1; D unclear. The TCR sequence derives from a male donor with papillary thyroid cancer or a benign thyroid nodule (not recorded which). Some clones in this sample may be carry-over from other donors' samples. Sample: blood. CDR3 sequence (DNA): TGTGCCAGCAGCTCCTCTATTGAAGCTTTCTTT. Protein sequence: CASSSSIEAFF.